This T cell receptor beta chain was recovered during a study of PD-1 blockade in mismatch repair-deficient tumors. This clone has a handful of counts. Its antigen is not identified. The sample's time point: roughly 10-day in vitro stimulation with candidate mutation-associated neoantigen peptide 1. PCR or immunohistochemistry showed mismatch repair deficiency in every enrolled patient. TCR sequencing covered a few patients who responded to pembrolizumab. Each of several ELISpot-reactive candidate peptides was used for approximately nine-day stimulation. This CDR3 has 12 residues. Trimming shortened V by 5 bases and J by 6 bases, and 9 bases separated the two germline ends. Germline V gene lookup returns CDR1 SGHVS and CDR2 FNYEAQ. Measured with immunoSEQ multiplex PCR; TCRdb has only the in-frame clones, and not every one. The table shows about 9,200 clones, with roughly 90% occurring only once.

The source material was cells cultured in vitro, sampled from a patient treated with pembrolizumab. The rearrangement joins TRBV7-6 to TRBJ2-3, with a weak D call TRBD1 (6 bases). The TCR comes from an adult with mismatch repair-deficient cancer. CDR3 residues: CASSDRWDTQYF. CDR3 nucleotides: TGTGCCAGCAGCGACAGGTGGGATACGCAGTATTTT.